This T cell receptor beta chain was captured by sequencing in a study of blood T cells in healthy people across ages. Study-wide results and caveats: Naive T cell percentage and TCR beta diversity correlated strongly. Diversity of TCR beta per million T cells declined in a roughly linear way with age.

Isolated PBMCs totaled at least 6.5 million in each sample. The second PCR ran about 7 to 12 cycles with a sample-barcoded 5' primer and J-beta primers. TCRdb reanalysed the 5' RACE reads using MiXCR and keeps one entry per CDR3 protein. The data contain 800,000 or so distinct CDR3 sequences, around 25% of them seen just once; the ten biggest clones take up under 4.5%. In its sample, this clonotype was seen a few times. Its antigen is still unknown. Another study also made use of these data, one on T cells of mothers and their children. That source notes: The second PCR's M1S primer added sample barcodes and 2-4 random nucleotides.

Sequencing used blood. The sequence was obtained from a boy aged 10-17 years in good health.

The DNA of the CDR3 is TGTGCCAGCTCACCCTTAGAGGCAGCGGACACTGAAGCTTTCTTT. It codes for CASSPLEAADTEAFF. The rearrangement links TRBV18 to TRBJ1-1; no firm D call. The CDR3 is 15 residues long. V was clipped by 3 bases and J by 3 bases, with 14 bases between them. Germline values: CDR1 KGHSH, CDR2 LQKENI.